These 27 T cell receptor beta chains share one sample of origin, sequenced in a study of OX40 agonist ivuxolimab in advanced cancers. The table came from immunoSEQ multiplex PCR; TCRdb's copy has only in-frame clones and leaves some out. The profile shows approximately 70,000 clones, approximately 90% of them singletons. The source material was CD4+ or CD8+ T cells sorted from blood, sampled in a trial of the OX40 agonist ivuxolimab. The receptors originated from an adult with an advanced solid tumor such as melanoma, head and neck, liver or kidney cancer.

The chain joins TRBV5-3 to TRBJ1-2; D unresolved. TRBV5-3 is filed as an ORF, its function uncertain. V was cut by 0 bases and J by 4 bases, with 10 bases left in between. This CDR3 is built from 14 residues. The DNA of the CDR3 is TGTGCCAGAAGCTTGGTGGCGGATAGCTATGGCTACACCTTC. As protein: CARSLVADSYGYTF.

This clone appeared a single time. The gene calls are TRBV9 and TRBJ2-2; no clear D gene. V lost 2 bases to trimming and J lost 0 bases, with 11 bases between them. This CDR3 has 16 residues. Germline CDR1 reads SGDLS; CDR2 reads YYNGEE. The chain's CDR3 is CASSVTANSNTGELFF. In nucleotides, the CDR3 is TGTGCCAGCAGCGTGACCGCTAACTCGAACACCGGGGAGCTGTTTTTT.

This clone has more than one count but fewer than ten. V usage is TRBV13 and J usage is TRBJ2-2; 10 positions agree with TRBD2. Germline V gene data show CDR1 as PRHDT and CDR2 as FYEKMQ (reference sequence). The CDR3 spans 16 residues. The V segment lost 0 bases and the J segment 4 bases; nucleotides outside the gene matches: 2. The DNA for the CDR3 is TGTGCCAGCAGCTTAGGCCTAGCGGGAGTCACCGGGGAGCTGTTTTTT. It yields the protein CASSLGLAGVTGELFF.

This sequence joins TRBV6-5 and TRBJ1-6; D gene uncertain. In germline, CDR1 is MNHEY, CDR2 SVGAGI. The CDR3 extends over 15 amino acids. V dropped 6 bases and J dropped 16 bases, with 25 bases sitting between them. For the CDR3, the DNA is TGTGCCAGCAGGGCCGGCGGGTCCCTCTTCTATCGGCTCCACTTT. Translation gives CASRAGGSLFYRLHF.

In this sample, this clone turned up once. The chain couples TRBV5-1 to TRBJ1-5, with D possibly matching TRBD1 (5 bases). The CDR3 has 14 residues. Deletions cut 0 bases from V and 6 bases from J, with 10 bases between. Germline loops: CDR1 SGHRS, CDR2 YFSETQ. This CDR3 is CASSLAGGLQPQHF. The CDR3 region has the DNA TGCGCCAGCAGCTTGGCCGGGGGTCTTCAGCCCCAGCATTTT.

This rearrangement joins TRBV27 to TRBJ2-5, with D maybe TRBD2 (5 bases). Deletions cut 3 bases from V and 5 bases from J, with 16 bases between. The CDR3 extends over 15 amino acids. Germline V gene data show CDR1 as MNHEY and CDR2 as SMNVEV (reference sequence). The CDR3 nucleotides read TGTGCCAGCAGTTTTTGGACGGCCGGCGGGGAGACCCAGTACTTC. It yields the protein CASSFWTAGGETQYF.

The chain recombines TRBV2 with TRBJ2-1; a weak D match, TRBD2 (7 bases). V lost 6 bases and J lost 3, with 21 bases in between. CDR3 length: 17 residues. Germline values: CDR1 SNHLY, CDR2 FYNNEI. The CDR3 spells CASRAHLTGRDYNEQFF. As DNA, the CDR3 is TGTGCCAGCAGAGCCCACTTAACAGGGAGGGACTACAATGAGCAGTTCTTC.

The J gene is TRBJ1-6, the V gene TRBV9; D gene ambiguous. The CDR3 runs to 13 residues. The ends were cut back, 4 bases at V and 8 bases at J, with 10 bases in the middle. Germline lookup yields CDR1 SGDLS and CDR2 YYNGEE. Here the CDR3 DNA reads TGTGCCAGCAGCCCGGAGCTTTATTCACCCCTCCACTTT. As protein: CASSPELYSPLHF.

J is TRBJ1-1 and V is TRBV6-6; a weak D match, TRBD1 (6 bases). CDR3 length equals 14 residues. V was shortened by 2 bases and J by 3 bases, with 10 bases between the two germline ends. Germline V gene lookup returns CDR1 MNHNY and CDR2 SVGAGI (reference sequence). The CDR3 region is CASSYGGSDTEAFF. The CDR3 bases are TGTGCCAGCAGTTACGGGGGCTCGGACACTGAAGCTTTCTTT.

The chain couples TRBV11-2 to TRBJ2-7, with TRBD2 identical over 11 bases. The CDR3 consists of 15 residues. V gave up 5 bases and J gave up 1 base; unmatched junction bases: 4. Germline V gene sequence: CDR1 SGHAT, CDR2 FQNNGV. CDR3 in DNA: TGTGCCAGCAGCAGTACTAGCGGGAGATCCTACGAGCAGTACTTC. It is translated as CASSSTSGRSYEQYF.

This clone was picked up one time. The rearrangement uses TRBV11-2 and TRBJ2-1, with 12 positions matching TRBD2. Germline loops: CDR1 SGHAT, CDR2 FQNNGV. The length of the CDR3 is 17 residues. The V segment lost 1 base and the J segment 7 bases; nucleotides outside the gene matches: 8. DNA of the CDR3: TGTGCCAGCAGCTTAGGGATGACTAGCGGGAGTGCAAATGAGCAGTTCTTC. Translating gives CASSLGMTSGSANEQFF.

J is TRBJ2-6 and V is TRBV5-1, with a tentative D call TRBD2 (5 bases). The CDR3 runs 17 residues. Germline V lookup: CDR1 SGHRS, CDR2 YFSETQ. V lost 4 bases, J lost 0 bases, and 14 bases lay in between. The chain's CDR3 is CASSGTTSNSGANVLTF. The DNA for the CDR3 is TGCGCCAGCAGCGGAACCACTAGTAACTCTGGGGCCAACGTCCTGACTTTC. The full variable domain, with the rest looked up from reference TRBV5-1 and TRBJ2-6, is KAGVTQTPRYLIKTRGQQVTLSCSPISGHRSVSWYQQTPGQGLQFLFEYFSETQRNKGNFPGRFSGRQFSNSRSEMNVSTLELGDSALYLCASSGTTSNSGANVLTFGAGSRLTVL.

The rearrangement joins TRBV5-5 to TRBJ1-1; 7 bases are shared with TRBD1. The CDR3 is 17 amino acids. The junction had 14 bases not matched to a gene; V was cut back by 6 bases and J by 0 bases. Germline CDR1 SGHKS, CDR2 YYEKEE (reference sequence). CDR3 residues: CASNFRGSGGVNTEAFF. The CDR3 nucleotides are TGTGCCAGCAACTTCCGGGGTTCAGGGGGGGTGAACACTGAAGCTTTCTTT.

The chain couples TRBV19 to TRBJ2-7; 7 nucleotides line up with TRBD2. CDR1 LNHDA and CDR2 SQIVND come from the germline V gene (reference sequence). V lost 8 bases to trimming and J lost 6 bases; unmatched junction nucleotides: 10. The CDR3 totals 13 residues. CDR3 coding DNA: TGTGCCAGTCGAGGACTAGGGTCATTCGAGCAGTACTTC. Its translation is CASRGLGSFEQYF.

The chain is built from TRBV4-1 and TRBJ2-1; TRBD2 is a possible D gene (7 bases). The CDR3 runs to 16 residues. Per germline, CDR1 MGHRA and CDR2 YSYEKL. V gave up 4 bases and J gave up 7 bases, with 20 bases separating them. The CDR3 bases are TGCGCCAGCAGCCTACGGGGCGGGGGCCGGAAGAATGAGCAGTTCTTC. This translates into CASSLRGGGRKNEQFF.

The chain carries TRBV19 and TRBJ1-2, with 7 bases identical to TRBD1. Germline V gene lookup returns CDR1 LNHDA and CDR2 SQIVND (reference sequence). There are 14 residues in the CDR3. Germline trimming cut 5 bases from V and 8 bases from J; bases unmatched to any gene: 11. The chain's CDR3 is CASSLDREGVGYTF. In nucleotides, the CDR3 is TGTGCCAGTAGTCTCGACAGGGAAGGAGTCGGCTACACCTTC.

The chain uses TRBV7-9 and TRBJ2-5; D unclear. V lost 2 bases to trimming and J lost 2 bases, with 12 bases between them. The CDR3 extends over 15 amino acids. Germline V gene data show CDR1 as SEHNR and CDR2 as FQNEAQ (reference sequence). The CDR3, as DNA: TGTGCCAGCAGCTTACAATCTACCGGGCAAGAGACCCAGTACTTC. Its translation: CASSLQSTGQETQYF. The full variable domain, with the rest looked up from reference TRBV7-9 and TRBJ2-5, is DTGVSQNPRHKITKRGQNVTFRCDPISEHNRLYWYRQTLGQGPEFLTYFQNEAQLEKSRLLSDRFSAERPKGSFSTLEIQRTEQGDSAMYLCASSLQSTGQETQYFGPGTRLLVL.

The CDR3 nucleotides read TGTGCCAGCAGCCGCCTATCCGGGGTCGCGGGGGAGACCCAGTACTTC. Amino acids: CASSRLSGVAGETQYF. The chain has TRBV14 and TRBJ2-5; weak D call: TRBD2 (6 bases). The CDR3 loop spans 16 amino acids. Germline assignment: CDR1 SGHDN and CDR2 FVKESK. Trimming took off 4 bases at V and 5 bases at J, with 20 bases between the two ends.

V gene TRBV18 combines with J gene TRBJ1-5; TRBD1 is a possible D gene (6 bases). Trimming cost V 4 bases and J 5 bases, with 12 bases left between them. Germline values: CDR1 KGHSH, CDR2 LQKENI. The CDR3 runs to 14 residues. The CDR3 coding sequence is TGTGCCAGCTCACGAGGGGGGCAGGATCAGCCCCAGCATTTT. As protein: CASSRGGQDQPQHF. Together with reference TRBV18 and TRBJ1-5, the CDR3 gives the full variable domain: NAGVMQNPRHLVRRRGQEARLRCSPMKGHSHVYWYRQLPEEGLKFMVYLQKENIIDESGMPKERFSAEFPKEGPSILRIQQVVRGDSAAYFCASSRGGQDQPQHFGDGTRLSIL.

The rearrangement links TRBV6-5 to TRBJ2-6; D is ambiguous. V dropped 2 bases and J dropped 0 bases, with 5 bases sitting between them. CDR1 MNHEY and CDR2 SVGAGI come from the germline V gene. The length of the CDR3 is 15 residues. CDR3 nucleotide sequence: TGTGCCAGCAGTTACAAGCCCTCTGGGGCCAACGTCCTGACTTTC. Translation gives CASSYKPSGANVLTF.

V usage is TRBV30 and J usage is TRBJ1-1; D not certain. This CDR3 spans 16 amino acids. V was clipped by 1 base and J by 0 bases, with 15 bases between them. CDR1 is GTSNPN, CDR2 SVGIG, per germline (reference sequence). Written as DNA, the CDR3 is TGTGCCTGGAGTGATCTAGCGGGGATGGTGAACACTGAAGCTTTCTTT. This codes for CAWSDLAGMVNTEAFF.

Written as DNA, the CDR3 is TGTGCCAGCAGTGTGGGGACTAGCTTCGGGGAGCAGTTCTTC. Amino acid sequence: CASSVGTSFGEQFF. The chain has TRBV2 and TRBJ2-1, with 9 nucleotides matching TRBD2. J gave up 10 bases and V 4 bases, and 8 bases lay outside the gene matches. The CDR3 loop spans 14 amino acids. Germline V gene lookup returns CDR1 SNHLY and CDR2 FYNNEI.

The V call is TRBV20-1, the J call TRBJ2-3; D might be TRBD2 (5 bases). The germline V and J ends were trimmed by 2 bases and 8 bases, with 8 bases remaining between them. The CDR3 is made up of 11 amino acids. Germline V CDR1 and CDR2: DFQATT, SNEGSKA (reference sequence). The DNA of the CDR3 is TGCAGTGCTAGACGGGCGGGTACGCAGTATTTT. Encoded protein: CSARRAGTQYF.

The chain joins TRBV11-2 to TRBJ2-1; 7 bases are a match to TRBD2. Unmatched junction bases numbered 7, after V lost 1 base and J lost 7 bases. Germline V CDR1 and CDR2: SGHAT, FQNNGV. The CDR3 has 15 amino acids. The CDR3 spells CASSLVLAAGNEQFF. CDR3 sequence (DNA): TGTGCCAGCAGCTTAGTGCTAGCGGCGGGGAATGAGCAGTTCTTC.

CDR3 nucleotides: TGTGCTAGTGGCGTCGGGCAAACTGGTTCTGAGCAGTTCTTC. Encoded protein: CASGVGQTGSEQFF. The chain carries TRBV12-5 and TRBJ2-1; no definite D call. Germline V CDR1 and CDR2: LGHNT, FRNRAP. Trimming took off 6 bases at V and 9 bases at J, with 18 bases between the two ends. The CDR3 consists of 14 residues. Filled out from reference TRBV12-5 and TRBJ2-1, the complete variable domain reads DARVTQTPRHKVTEMGQEVTMRCQPILGHNTVFWYRQTMMQGLELLAYFRNRAPLDDSGMPKDRFSAEMPDATLATLKIQPSEPRDSAVYFCASGVGQTGSEQFFGPGTRLTVL.

V usage is TRBV25-1 and J usage is TRBJ1-4; possible D gene TRBD1, 6 bases. Germline V lookup: CDR1 MGHDK, CDR2 SYGVNS. The V end was cut by 7 bases, the J end by 8 bases, with 14 bases between. There are 13 residues in the CDR3. The CDR3 sequence is CASMTGGGEKLFF. For the CDR3, the DNA is TGTGCCAGCATGACAGGCGGCGGGGAAAAACTGTTTTTT.

This chain links TRBV19 with TRBJ1-4, with D possibly TRBD1 on 5 matching bases. The germline V and J ends were trimmed by 6 bases and 0 bases, with 17 bases remaining between them. Germline CDR1 reads LNHDA; CDR2 reads SQIVND (reference sequence). The CDR3 length is 17 residues. DNA for the CDR3: TGTGCCAGTAGCAACCGCCGGGACCTCACAACTAATGAAAAACTGTTTTTT. Translated: CASSNRRDLTTNEKLFF.